One sample yielded the 25 T cell receptor beta chains listed below, sequenced in a study of regulatory T cells in long-lasting Graves disease. Arm-PCR with iRepertoire HTBI primers amplified the CDR3 regions for these TCR beta libraries. From the multiplex PCR reads, TCRdb called clonotypes with MiXCR, one entry per CDR3 protein. The sample contains hundreds of thousands of distinct CDR3 sequences, about 15% of which appear only once. Time point denoted: newly diagnosed GD, antithyroid drugs for less than 3 months. After RNA was extracted from PBMCs, the TCR library was made from it. The same data also contributed to another study, on T cells in Graves' hyperthyroidism and ophthalmopathy.

The specimen was peripheral blood mononuclear cells (PBMCs), collected at new diagnosis, from a patient treated with antithyroid drugs. These receptors came from a man younger than 35 with Graves disease.

This clonotype appeared many times. V is TRBV27 and J is TRBJ2-7, with D tentatively TRBD1 or TRBD2 (5 bases each). The V gene's germline CDR1 is MNHEY and CDR2 SMNVEV (reference sequence). CDR3 length equals 15 residues. V was shortened by 7 bases and J by 3 bases, with 19 bases between the two germline ends. The CDR3 loop is CASTYRGRPDYEQYF. CDR3 sequence (DNA): TGTGCCAGCACGTACCGGGGCCGACCTGACTACGAGCAGTACTTC.

The chain combines TRBV11-3 with TRBJ1-3; D is unclear. Germline V lookup: CDR1 SGHNT, CDR2 YENEEA. This CDR3 has 12 residues. Trimming took 4 bases from V and 4 from J, leaving 5 bases between them. As DNA, the CDR3 is TGTGCCAGCAGCTCGGAAGGAAACACCATATATTTT. This sequence encodes CASSSEGNTIYF.

The chain is built from TRBV19 and TRBJ1-1, with D hard to call. Germline lookup yields CDR1 LNHDA and CDR2 SQIVND (reference sequence). This CDR3 has 13 residues. Trimming removed 3 bases at V and 5 bases at J, with 10 bases between. The CDR3 DNA sequence: TGTGCCAGTAGTATCGGGTCGGGGACTGAAGCTTTCTTT. It yields the protein CASSIGSGTEAFF.

The chain joins TRBV20-1 to TRBJ2-1; 8 nucleotides agree with TRBD2. In germline, CDR1 is DFQATT, CDR2 SNEGSKA (reference sequence). The V and J ends lost 5 bases and 0 bases, in that order; junction bases with no gene match: 9. The CDR3 is 16 residues long. In DNA, the CDR3 is TGCAGTGCTGCCCCCGGCGGGAGGCGCTCCTACAATGAGCAGTTCTTC. Encoded protein: CSAAPGGRRSYNEQFF.

This chain uses TRBV6-2 or TRBV6-3 with TRBJ2-1; possibly TRBD1 or TRBD2 for D (5 bases each). Germline V lookup: CDR1 MNHEY, CDR2 SVGEGT. V shed 2 bases and J shed 9 bases, with 14 bases lying between them. CDR3 size: 14 residues. The CDR3 DNA is TGTGCCAGCAGTTACGGGGGTTCGTATGTTGAGCAGTTCTTC. Translated, it gives CASSYGGSYVEQFF.

In this sample, this clonotype turned up many times. This chain connects TRBV3-1 to TRBJ1-5, with D unclear. This CDR3 is built from 14 residues. The germline V gene encodes CDR1 LGHDT and CDR2 YNNKEL (reference sequence). The ends were cut back, 1 base at V and 7 bases at J, with 11 bases in the middle. CDR3 sequence (DNA): TGTGCCAGCAGCCAAGGAAGAGGGAAACAGCCCCAGCATTTT. It codes for CASSQGRGKQPQHF.

This clonotype was counted only a few times. CDR3 sequence: CSANWGHEQFF. In DNA, the CDR3 is TGCAGTGCTAATTGGGGGCATGAGCAGTTCTTC. The chain has TRBV20-1 and TRBJ2-1; maybe TRBD1 (6 bases). Trimming removed 4 bases at V and 8 bases at J, with 9 bases between. Germline CDR1 and CDR2: DFQATT and SNEGSKA (reference sequence). The CDR3 runs 11 residues.

V gene TRBV5-6 combines with J gene TRBJ2-7; 9 nucleotides line up with TRBD2. Per germline, CDR1 SGHDT and CDR2 YYEEEE. The CDR3 spans 15 residues. Trimming removed 1 base from V and 4 bases from J; junction bases left unmatched: 6. DNA of the CDR3: TGTGCCAGCAGCTTGTGGCGCGGGAGGGAGTACGAGCAGTACTTC. Protein: CASSLWRGREYEQYF.

The rearrangement joins TRBV30 to TRBJ1-1; D possibly corresponds to TRBD1 (6 bases). V was shortened by 4 bases and J by 9 bases, with 18 bases between the two germline ends. The CDR3 extends over 13 amino acids. Per germline, CDR1 GTSNPN and CDR2 SVGIG (reference sequence). CDR3 DNA sequence: TGTGCCTGGAACCCTGGGCAGGGGTGGAAAGCTTTCTTT. As protein: CAWNPGQGWKAFF.

This chain links TRBV12-3 or TRBV12-4 with TRBJ2-3; D gene uncertain. V was cut by 3 bases and J by 2 bases, with 15 bases left in between. This CDR3 is 16 amino acids long. The CDR3 sequence is CASSFGRRRPTDTQYF. Written as DNA, the CDR3 is TGTGCCAGCAGTTTTGGGCGTCGCCGACCCACAGATACGCAGTATTTT.

This clonotype appeared a few times. The chain carries TRBV13 and TRBJ2-5; 8 bases agree with TRBD2. CDR3 length: 17 residues. CDR1 and CDR2 from the germline V gene are PRHDT and FYEKMQ (reference sequence). V was pared by 5 bases and J by 0 bases, with 11 bases of the junction left unmatched. The CDR3, as DNA: TGTGCCAGCAGCCTATCTCTGACGGGGGGGTACCAAGAGACCCAGTACTTC. Protein product: CASSLSLTGGYQETQYF.

This clonotype was counted at least ten times. The J gene is TRBJ1-1, the V gene TRBV12-3 or TRBV12-4; possible D gene TRBD1, 5 bases. The CDR3 consists of 15 residues. V lost 7 bases to trimming and J lost 0 bases, with 15 bases between them. CDR3: CASITPGQLNTEAFF. CDR3 DNA: TGTGCCAGCATCACCCCCGGACAATTGAACACTGAAGCTTTCTTT.

This clonotype was found many times. This chain uses TRBV20-1 with TRBJ1-2, with a weak D call TRBD1 (5 bases). The germline gives CDR1 DFQATT, CDR2 SNEGSKA (reference sequence). V lost 1 base to trimming and J lost 2 bases, with 5 bases between them. The CDR3 has 12 amino acids. The CDR3 loop reads CSARGGNYGYTF. The CDR3 DNA reads as TGCAGTGCTAGAGGGGGGAACTATGGCTACACCTTC.

This clonotype was seen repeatedly, ten times or more. This chain uses TRBV7-2 with TRBJ2-5, with D possibly TRBD1 on 6 matching bases. Trimming took 5 bases from V and 2 from J, leaving 15 bases between them. There are 15 residues in the CDR3. Germline CDR1 reads SGHTA; CDR2 reads FQGNSA. CDR3: CASSGPLGQQETQYF. CDR3 coding DNA: TGTGCCAGCAGCGGGCCCCTTGGACAGCAAGAGACCCAGTACTTC.

This clonotype was seen ten or more times. The chain recombines TRBV2 with TRBJ1-1; D is uncertain. The CDR3 totals 13 residues. Trimming stripped 2 bases from V and 0 bases from J, with 4 bases between. Germline loops: CDR1 SNHLY, CDR2 FYNNEI. In nucleotides, the CDR3 is TGTGCCAGCAGTGAACATCTGAACACTGAAGCTTTCTTT. It is translated as CASSEHLNTEAFF. Complete variable domain (other parts from reference TRBV2 and TRBJ1-1): EPEVTQTPSHQVTQMGQEVILRCVPISNHLYFYWYRQILGQKVEFLVSFYNNEISEKSEIFDDQFSVERPDGSNFTLKIRSTKLEDSAMYFCASSEHLNTEAFFGQGTRLTVV.

This clonotype was observed at least ten times. V is TRBV3-1 and J is TRBJ2-3, with a possible D match to TRBD1 (5 bases). The length of the CDR3 is 15 residues. V was cut by 4 bases and J by 2 bases, with 13 bases left in between. The V gene's germline CDR1 is LGHDT and CDR2 YNNKEL (reference sequence). The CDR3: CASSRRGPYTDTQYF. DNA of the CDR3: TGTGCCAGCAGCCGAAGGGGCCCCTACACAGATACGCAGTATTTT.

This clonotype showed up just a few times. The chain is built from TRBV19 and TRBJ2-1; D is unresolved. Between the trimmed V and J ends, which lost 8 bases and 7 bases, there was a span of 18 bases. CDR1 and CDR2 (germline): LNHDA, SQIVND (reference sequence). CDR3 length: 14 residues. The CDR3 nucleotides are TGTGCCAGTGAGTCTCCTTGGCGGACGAATGAGCAGTTCTTC. Translated: CASESPWRTNEQFF. The whole variable domain, remainder taken from reference TRBV19 and TRBJ2-1, is DGGITQSPKYLFRKEGQNVTLSCEQNLNHDAMYWYRQDPGQGLRLIYYSQIVNDFQKGDIAEGYSVSREKKESFPLTVTSAQKNPTAFYLCASESPWRTNEQFFGPGTRLTVL.

In this sample, this clonotype turned up a few times. This chain links TRBV6-1 with TRBJ2-1, with 9 positions matching TRBD2. The CDR3 consists of 16 residues. Germline V CDR1 and CDR2: MNHNS, SASEGT. V gave up 6 bases and J gave up 1 base; unmatched junction bases: 7. CDR3 amino acids: CASSLTTSGSYNEQFF. Written as DNA, the CDR3 is TGTGCCAGCAGCCTCACGACTAGCGGATCCTACAATGAGCAGTTCTTC.

This clonotype appeared a few times. The V and J genes are TRBV27 and TRBJ2-2; 9 bases line up with TRBD2. Germline V gene sequence: CDR1 MNHEY, CDR2 SMNVEV (reference sequence). The CDR3 loop spans 16 amino acids. V was pared by 6 bases and J by 4 bases, with 9 bases of the junction left unmatched. The CDR3 DNA sequence: TGTGCCAGCAGCCTAATAGCGGGAGTATTCACCGGGGAGCTGTTTTTT. It specifies CASSLIAGVFTGELFF.

This rearrangement joins TRBV7-2 to TRBJ1-4; perhaps TRBD1 as D (6 bases). Trimming left V 5 bases short and J 11 bases short, with 18 bases between. CDR1 is SGHTA, CDR2 FQGNSA, per germline. CDR3 length equals 14 residues. CDR3 sequence reads: CASSTRQAQGKLFF. The CDR3 bases are TGTGCCAGCAGCACACGACAGGCCCAAGGGAAACTGTTTTTT.

The table lists this clonotype with a few counts. A single base separates this from a much larger clone, so it may be a read error. The rearrangement uses TRBV12-3 or TRBV12-4 and TRBJ1-1, with D hard to call. This CDR3 is built from 17 residues. In DNA, the CDR3 is TGTGCCAGCAGTTTCTCTTTTAGACGCGTCCAGAACGCTGAAGCTTTCTTT. Amino acids: CASSFSFRRVQNAEAFF.

There are many counts of this clonotype. The J gene is TRBJ2-7, the V gene TRBV7-9; the D is unclear. Trimming took off 2 bases at V and 2 bases at J, with 10 bases between the two ends. The CDR3 extends over 14 amino acids. Germline CDR1 reads SEHNR; CDR2 reads FQNEAQ (reference sequence). The CDR3 protein is CASSLTRVPYEQYF. Written as DNA, the CDR3 is TGTGCCAGCAGCTTAACGAGAGTACCCTACGAGCAGTACTTC.

Note on this clonotype: A read error may be the cause here, since a much bigger clone is one base away. This chain joins TRBV20-1 and TRBJ2-7; D is unresolved. This CDR3 comprises 13 residues. CDR1 and CDR2 (germline): DFQATT, SNEGSKA (reference sequence). The CDR3 coding sequence is TGCAGTGCTAGACCGTACGTATCCTACGGGCAGTACTTC. Its translation is CSARPYVSYGQYF.

This clonotype showed up many times. The chain joins TRBV5-1 to TRBJ2-3, with 10 bases fitting TRBD2. The CDR3 extends over 15 amino acids. With V trimmed by 3 bases and J by 2 bases, 3 bases remained unmatched. CDR1 and CDR2 from the germline V gene are SGHRS and YFSETQ. CDR3 residues: CASSSLAGATDTQYF. The CDR3 bases are TGCGCCAGCAGCTCGCTAGCGGGAGCCACAGATACGCAGTATTTT.

In this sample, this clonotype turned up a few times. The J gene is TRBJ2-1, the V gene TRBV5-4; TRBD2 aligns across 11 bases. The CDR3 runs 16 residues. Germline V gene sequence: CDR1 SGHNT, CDR2 YYREEE (reference sequence). V was clipped by 1 base and J by 4 bases; unmatched bases: 4. The CDR3 DNA reads TGTGCCAGCAGCTTGCCGGGACTAGCGGCATACAATGAGCAGTTCTTC. It codes for CASSLPGLAAYNEQFF.